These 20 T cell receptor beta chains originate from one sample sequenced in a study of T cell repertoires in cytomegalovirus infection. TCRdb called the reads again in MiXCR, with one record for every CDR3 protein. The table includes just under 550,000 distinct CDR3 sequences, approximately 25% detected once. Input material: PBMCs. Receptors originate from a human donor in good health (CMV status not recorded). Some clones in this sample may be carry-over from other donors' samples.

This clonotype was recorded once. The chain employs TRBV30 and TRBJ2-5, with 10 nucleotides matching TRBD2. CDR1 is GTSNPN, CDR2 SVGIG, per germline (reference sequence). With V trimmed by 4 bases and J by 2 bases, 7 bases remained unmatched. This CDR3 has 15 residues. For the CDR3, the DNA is TGTGCCTGGAACCCCGCTAGCGGGAGACAAGAGACCCAGTACTTC. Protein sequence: CAWNPASGRQETQYF.

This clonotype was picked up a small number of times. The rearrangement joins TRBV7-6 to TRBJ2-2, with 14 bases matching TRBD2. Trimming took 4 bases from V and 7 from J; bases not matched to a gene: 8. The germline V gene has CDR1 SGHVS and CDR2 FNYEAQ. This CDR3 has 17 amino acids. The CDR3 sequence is CASSSGGLAGEVGELFF. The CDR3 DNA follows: TGTGCCAGCAGCTCCGGGGGACTAGCGGGAGAGGTCGGGGAGCTGTTTTTT.

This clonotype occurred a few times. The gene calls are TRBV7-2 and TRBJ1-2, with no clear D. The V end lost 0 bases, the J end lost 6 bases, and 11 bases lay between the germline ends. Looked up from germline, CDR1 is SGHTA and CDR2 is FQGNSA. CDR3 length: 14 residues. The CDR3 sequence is CASSLAVNTHGYTF. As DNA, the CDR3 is TGTGCCAGCAGCTTAGCTGTTAACACCCATGGCTACACCTTC.

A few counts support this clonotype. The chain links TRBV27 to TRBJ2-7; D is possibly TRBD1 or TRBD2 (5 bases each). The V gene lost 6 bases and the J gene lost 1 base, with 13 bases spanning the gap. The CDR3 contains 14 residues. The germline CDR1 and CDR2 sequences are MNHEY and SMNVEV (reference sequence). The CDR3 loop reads CASSTRDGSYEQYV. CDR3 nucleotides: TGTGCCAGCAGCACACGGGACGGGTCCTACGAGCAGTACGTC.

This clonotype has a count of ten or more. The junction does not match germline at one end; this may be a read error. The CDR3 nucleotides are TGTGCCAGCAGTTTAGGTTATTGGGGCGGGACCCACTACGAGCAGTACTTC. Residues: CASSLGYWGGTHYEQYF. The chain joins TRBV7-2 to TRBJ2-7, with a possible D match to TRBD2 (6 bases). Germline assignment: CDR1 SGHTA and CDR2 FQGNSA. The length of the CDR3 is 17 residues.

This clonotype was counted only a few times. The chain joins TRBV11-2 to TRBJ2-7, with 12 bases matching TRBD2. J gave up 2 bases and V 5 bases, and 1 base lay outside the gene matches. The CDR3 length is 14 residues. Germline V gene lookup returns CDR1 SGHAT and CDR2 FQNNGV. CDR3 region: CASSGLAGPYEQYV. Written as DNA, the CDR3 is TGTGCCAGCAGCGGACTAGCGGGACCCTACGAGCAGTACGTC.

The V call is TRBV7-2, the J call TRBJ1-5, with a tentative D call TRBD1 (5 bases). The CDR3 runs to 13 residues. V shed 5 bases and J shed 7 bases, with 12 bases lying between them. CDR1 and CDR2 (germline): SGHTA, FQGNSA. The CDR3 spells CASSPLWGQPQHF. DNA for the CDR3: TGTGCCAGCAGCCCACTTTGGGGGCAGCCCCAGCATTTT.

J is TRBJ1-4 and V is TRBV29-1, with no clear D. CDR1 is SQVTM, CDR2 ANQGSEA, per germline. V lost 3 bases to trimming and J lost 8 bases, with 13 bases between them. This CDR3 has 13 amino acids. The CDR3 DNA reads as TGCAGCGTTGAGCGGGCCCCTGGGGAAAAACTGTTTTTT. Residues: CSVERAPGEKLFF.

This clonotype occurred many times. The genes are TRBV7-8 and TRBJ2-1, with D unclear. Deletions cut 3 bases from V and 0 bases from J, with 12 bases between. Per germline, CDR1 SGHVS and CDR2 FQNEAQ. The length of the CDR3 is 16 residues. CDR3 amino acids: CASSLYTDSSYNEQFF. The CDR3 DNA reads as TGTGCCAGCAGCTTGTACACCGATAGCTCCTACAATGAGCAGTTCTTC. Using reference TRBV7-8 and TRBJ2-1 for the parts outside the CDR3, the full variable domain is GAGVSQSPRYKVAKRGQDVALRCDPISGHVSLFWYQQALGQGPEFLTYFQNEAQLDKSGLPSDRFFAERPEGSVSTLKIQRTQQEDSAVYLCASSLYTDSSYNEQFFGPGTRLTVL.

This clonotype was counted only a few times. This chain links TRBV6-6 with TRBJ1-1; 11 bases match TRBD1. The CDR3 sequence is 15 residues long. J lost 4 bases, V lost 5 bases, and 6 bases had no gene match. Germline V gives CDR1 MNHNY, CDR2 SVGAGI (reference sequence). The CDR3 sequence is CASSAPGQGVTEAFF. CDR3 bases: TGTGCCAGCAGTGCACCGGGACAGGGGGTCACTGAAGCTTTCTTT.

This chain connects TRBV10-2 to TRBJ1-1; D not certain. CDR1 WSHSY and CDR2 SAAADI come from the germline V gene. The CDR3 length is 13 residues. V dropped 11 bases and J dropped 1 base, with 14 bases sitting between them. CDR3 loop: CAAQLGENTEAFF. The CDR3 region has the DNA TGCGCCGCTCAATTGGGCGAGAACACTGAAGCTTTCTTT.

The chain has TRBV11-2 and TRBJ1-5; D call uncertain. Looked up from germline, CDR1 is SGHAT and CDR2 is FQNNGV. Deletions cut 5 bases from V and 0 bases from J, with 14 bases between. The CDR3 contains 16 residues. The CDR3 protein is CASSPMTDSSNQPQHF. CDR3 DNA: TGTGCCAGCAGCCCCATGACTGACTCTAGCAATCAGCCCCAGCATTTT. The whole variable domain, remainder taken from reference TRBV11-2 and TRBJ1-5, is EAGVAQSPRYKIIEKRQSVAFWCNPISGHATLYWYQQILGQGPKLLIQFQNNGVVDDSQLPKDRFSAERLKGVDSTLKIQPAKLEDSAVYLCASSPMTDSSNQPQHFGDGTRLSIL.

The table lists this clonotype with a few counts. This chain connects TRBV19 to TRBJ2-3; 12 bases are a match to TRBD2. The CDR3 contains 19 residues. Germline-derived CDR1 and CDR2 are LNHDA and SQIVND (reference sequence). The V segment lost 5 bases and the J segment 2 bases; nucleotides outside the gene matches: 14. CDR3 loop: CASSPRRLAGVGDTDTQYF. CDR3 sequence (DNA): TGTGCCAGTAGTCCCCGGAGACTAGCGGGGGTTGGGGACACAGATACGCAGTATTTT.

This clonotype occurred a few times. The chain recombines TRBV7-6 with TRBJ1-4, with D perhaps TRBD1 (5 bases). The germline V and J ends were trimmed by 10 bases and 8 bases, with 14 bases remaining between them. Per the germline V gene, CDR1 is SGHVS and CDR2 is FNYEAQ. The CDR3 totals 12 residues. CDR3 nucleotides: TGTGCCACAGGGAGTAGGGAAGAAAAACTGTTTTTT. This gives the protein CATGSREEKLFF.

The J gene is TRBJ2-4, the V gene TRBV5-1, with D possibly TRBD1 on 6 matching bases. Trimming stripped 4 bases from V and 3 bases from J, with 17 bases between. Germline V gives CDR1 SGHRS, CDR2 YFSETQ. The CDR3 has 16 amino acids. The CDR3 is CASSPPTGLGKNIQYF. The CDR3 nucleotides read TGCGCCAGCAGCCCACCAACAGGGTTGGGCAAAAACATTCAGTACTTC. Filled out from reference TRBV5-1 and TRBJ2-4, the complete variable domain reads KAGVTQTPRYLIKTRGQQVTLSCSPISGHRSVSWYQQTPGQGLQFLFEYFSETQRNKGNFPGRFSGRQFSNSRSEMNVSTLELGDSALYLCASSPPTGLGKNIQYFGAGTRLSVL.

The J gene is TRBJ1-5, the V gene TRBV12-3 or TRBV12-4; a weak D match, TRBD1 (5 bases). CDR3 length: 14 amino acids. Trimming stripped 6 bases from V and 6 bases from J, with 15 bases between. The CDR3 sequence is CASSHGGYGQPQHF. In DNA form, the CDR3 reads TGTGCCAGCAGCCATGGGGGGTACGGTCAGCCCCAGCATTTT.

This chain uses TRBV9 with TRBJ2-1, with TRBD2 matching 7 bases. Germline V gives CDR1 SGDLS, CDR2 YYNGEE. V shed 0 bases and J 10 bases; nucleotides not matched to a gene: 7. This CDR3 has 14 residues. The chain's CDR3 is CASSVAPPGGEQFF. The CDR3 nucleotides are TGTGCCAGCAGCGTAGCCCCCCCGGGGGGAGAGCAGTTCTTC.

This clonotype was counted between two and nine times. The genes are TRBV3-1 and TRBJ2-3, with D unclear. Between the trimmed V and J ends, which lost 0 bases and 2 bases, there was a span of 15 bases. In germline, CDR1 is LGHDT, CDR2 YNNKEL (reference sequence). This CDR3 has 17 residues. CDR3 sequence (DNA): TGTGCCAGCAGCCAAGATCTCGGACGGTTCTTCACAGATACGCAGTATTTT. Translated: CASSQDLGRFFTDTQYF.

Here the CDR3 DNA reads TGTGCCAGCAGAAGGGCCCCACCCGTCCACAATGAGCAGTTCTTC. It yields the protein CASRRAPPVHNEQFF. The rearrangement links TRBV6-1 to TRBJ2-1; D call uncertain. The CDR3 has 15 residues. The ends were cut back, 6 bases at V and 5 bases at J, with 17 bases in the middle. Germline V gene sequence: CDR1 MNHNS, CDR2 SASEGT.

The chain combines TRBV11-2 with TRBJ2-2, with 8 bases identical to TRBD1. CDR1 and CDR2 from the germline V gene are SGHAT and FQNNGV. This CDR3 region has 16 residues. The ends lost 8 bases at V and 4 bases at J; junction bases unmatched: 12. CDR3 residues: CASSTTGGWRTGELFF. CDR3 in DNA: TGTGCCAGCTCCACCACAGGGGGTTGGCGCACCGGGGAGCTGTTTTTT.